Described below is a single TCR beta chain sequence and its context. The antigen it binds to is not known. No much larger clone exists at a distance of one base, and base qualities are not known. Libraries were prepared through the immunoSEQ multiplex PCR assay. For the multiplex PCR, a mixture combining 60 forward primers for TCR Vbeta segments and 13 reverse primers for TCR Jbeta segments was used. Amplification of the CDR3 region of rearranged TCR beta genes was performed with a multiplex PCR assay on genomic DNA. Amplified TCR beta libraries were sequenced as 87-base-pair reads on the Illumina HiSeq System. Per the authors' processing: In a later analysis, around 80 million unique TCR beta chains were counted across the approximately 670 repertoires, and roughly 11 million of these chains were shared by at least two donors. A nearest-neighbor algorithm error-corrected the raw reads and collapsed the reads into unique sequences, merging closely related sequences to remove PCR and sequencing errors. CDR3 sequences were aligned to IMGT reference sequences to assign V, D and J gene segments. For a sequence to be retained, a match of at least six nucleotides was required to both a V gene segment and a J gene segment. A rearrangement was called productive if the CDR3 had no stop codons and remained in frame with V and J, and every other rearrangement was called non-productive. Following IMGT convention, CDR3 was defined as the stretch from the second conserved V-encoded cysteine up to the conserved J-encoded phenylalanine. The earlier analysis of 587 of the donors excluded any sequence lacking an unambiguous match to a single V gene segment. In an earlier analysis of several hundred of the donors, V segments were called functional above 56.7% productive rearrangements and were called segregating when the between-donor standard deviation exceeded 5%. A statistical classification framework was built to diagnose cytomegalovirus status from the catalog of TCR beta chain sequences. In a later analysis, V and J genes were assigned by comparing TCR nucleotide sequences against IMGT/GENE-DB human TR gene sequences. In a later analysis, CDR3 sequences and most-parsimonious VDJ recombination scenarios were assigned using the TCRdist pipeline. A later analysis defined each TCR beta chain by its CDR3 amino acid sequence plus V-gene family, and excluded reads lacking a unique V-gene family. To address suspected cross-contamination and a sequencing artifact, a later analysis removed approximately 590 highly shared, low-generation-probability nucleotide sequences. In a later analysis, a clonal expansion index was calculated for each public chain from normalized within-repertoire ranks of inferred template counts. In a later analysis, generation probabilities were computed with a VDJ recombination model fitted to out-of-frame rearrangements, and the resulting probabilities were checked against IGoR. In a later analysis, hypergeometric tests were used to score TCR-TCR, TCR-HLA and TCR-CMV co-occurrence, with a repertoire-size bias correction applied to TCR pairs. False discovery rates were estimated in a later analysis by permuting HLA or CMV assignments 20 times. In a later analysis, co-occurring TCRs were grouped with DBSCAN, and TCRdist sequence similarity was added when clustering was performed within HLA-allele-positive subsets. For co-occurrence clustering, repertoires with fewer than 30,000 or more than 120,000 public chains were excluded, along with five or six repertoires with anomalous nucleotide sharing. This is the immuneACCESS table as TCRdb keeps it, with only in-frame sequences that have V and J called. A part of the clones is gone; compared with another copy, unresolved V genes explain less than half, and the rest is unexplained. V, J and clone size are those of that table, while D and trimming were read from the DNA. The sample table contains 150,000 or so clones; only one count was recorded for around 80% of them. More than 10% of the sample is taken by the ten largest.

From a lookup of the germline V gene, CDR1 and CDR2 are MDHEN and SYDVKM. V lost 2 bases and J lost 3 bases; the stretch between them is 11 bases long. CDR3 length: 15 amino acids, cysteine to phenylalanine. Of the read, only the CDR3 DNA is kept; its 45 bases are in frame from base 1. The entry originates in a study of cytomegalovirus exposure and HLA in healthy donors (dated 2017 in TCRdb). As for the study more broadly: In an earlier analysis of some 550 of the donors, 276 Gb of sequence data and 90 million to 120 million unique TCR beta sequences from 180 million or so T cells were reported. The study was designed to test whether signatures of past pathogen exposure could be identified by cataloging public T cell receptors. To predict cytomegalovirus infection status, the study brought together high-throughput TCR immunosequencing, statistical association of individual TCRs with disease status, and machine learning. Rather than using new phenotypic data, the later analysis identified candidate immune exposures from TCR beta sequences and from how often those sequences occurred across donors. An earlier analysis of about 600 of the donors used high-throughput TCR beta sequencing to judge whether each TCR beta V gene segment behaved as functional or pseudogenic. All discovery cohort repertoires had been generated using a single sequencing platform. Across some 400 genotyped donors of the cohort, an average of approximately 240,000 unique TCR beta nucleotide sequences per donor were sequenced, and roughly a sixth of those sequences were non-productive. The T cell repertoires of around 730 subjects were profiled by immunosequencing and related to cytomegalovirus serostatus. Roughly five DR-DQ haplotypes were handled as single units for association and clustering because linkage in the cohort was strong. The number of donors typed differed by locus, with roughly 620-640 for A, B, C, DRB1 and DQB1, roughly 550 for DQA1, 600 to 610 for DPA1, and some 440 for DPB1. A separate validation cohort of about 110 different subjects was used in addition to the approximately 640-subject first cohort. Donor age, sex, ethnicity and CMV serostatus were compiled alongside the repertoire data. An early release that covered about 600 HLA-typed donors contained about 290 gigabases of sequencing data and roughly 84 million unique TCR sequences. Class I and class II HLA loci were covered by the typing at four-digit resolution. In a later genetic analysis, genome-wide SNP genotypes for about 55% of the roughly 670 donors were used, and that subset was treated as a discovery cohort. Of the roughly 400 genotyped donors, 65% to 90% fell in the genetic ancestry cluster associated with self-reported Caucasian donors. In a later analysis, previously published TCR beta repertoires from 666 donors were re-analyzed and high-resolution HLA genotyping was added so that TCR occurrence patterns could be studied. The paper's findings and limits, for the study overall: An earlier analysis of approximately 500 of the donors showed that most TCR beta V segments appeared in productive rearrangements either about 87% or about 30% of the time, which broadly matched IMGT annotations. For the cohort, immune exposure information was limited to CMV serostatus. Around 16 rarely observed V segments, including chromosome 9 orphons, were excluded from the earlier analysis of 550 to 700 of the donors because counts were too low. A later genetic analysis reported fewer N-insertions in productive TCRs among donors in an Asian-associated ancestry cluster than the roughly 700-donor mean. Compared with equally common non-associated chains, HLA-associated TCR beta chains in a later analysis were more clonally expanded and had lower generation probabilities. A group of highly shared sequence variants was considered likely to be a technical artifact of the sequencing pipeline. In a later analysis, most CMV-associated TCR beta chains were found to appear HLA-restricted, with HLA associations seemingly driven largely by CMV exposure. Linkage disequilibrium might explain the correlated functional status among segregating V segments, but an unknown experimental factor could not be excluded. In a later analysis, 15,000 to 20,000 TCR beta sequences were associated with specific HLA alleles at a false discovery rate of 0.05. A further reported finding was that TCR beta sequences accurately predicted the HLA-A and HLA-B alleles for most subjects in the first cohort. In a later analysis, the rate of TCR association differed among HLA loci, with DRB1 alleles having the most associated TCRs and HLA-C alleles having the fewest. The study gave a list of around 170 TCR beta chains associated with cytomegalovirus. The classifier was reported to diagnose cytomegalovirus status with high specificity and sensitivity in both the original cohort and the validation cohort. In vitro tests confirmed that a few of the cytomegalovirus-associated TCR beta chains recognize cytomegalovirus antigens. When HLA alleles, especially DR and DQ, strongly co-occurred, attributing TCR associations to individual alleles was difficult. HLA typing was unavailable for some donors at each locus, so association tests used only the typed subset. In this cohort, only TCR beta chains were sequenced, and detectable features were limited by the absence of alpha or paired-chain data. Sequencing depth was assumed to be roughly uniform across donors in the presence/absence analyses, though that assumption may not hold. According to a later analysis, parvovirus B19, influenza, CMV and Epstein-Barr virus appeared linked to several top co-occurrence clusters. Most TCR sequences were observed very rarely across donors, whereas some public TCRs were present in many individuals. V-gene and J-gene trimming of TCR beta chains was associated with a missense DCLRE1C variant in a later genetic analysis, and the association was replicated in an independent cohort. According to the authors, the approach could potentially be generalized to other disease states and immunological phenotypes. Because the 87-base-pair reads could not distinguish some IMGT-functional V segments, including TRBV6-2 and TRBV6-3, those segments were excluded.

The cohort comprised several hundred healthy bone marrow donors. All cohort members were sampled while nominally healthy, although unrecorded immune exposures were likely present. The donor tested CMV seropositive and was one of the 289 seropositive cohort members. Every donor gave a peripheral blood sample, and the peripheral blood mononuclear cells from that sample were used for TCR beta sequencing. Genomic DNA was extracted from the blood cell samples with the Qiagen DNeasy Blood Extraction Kit. The source is a man aged 35 to 55 in good health and CMV-seropositive. The rearranged chain carries TRBV28 and TRBJ1-5; perhaps TRBD1 is the D gene, with 5 bases matching. What was sequenced was PBMCs. The CDR3 in this case is CASSLIRADNQPQHF. The DNA sequence follows: TGTGCCAGCAGTTTAATCAGGGCGGACAATCAGCCCCAGCATTTT.